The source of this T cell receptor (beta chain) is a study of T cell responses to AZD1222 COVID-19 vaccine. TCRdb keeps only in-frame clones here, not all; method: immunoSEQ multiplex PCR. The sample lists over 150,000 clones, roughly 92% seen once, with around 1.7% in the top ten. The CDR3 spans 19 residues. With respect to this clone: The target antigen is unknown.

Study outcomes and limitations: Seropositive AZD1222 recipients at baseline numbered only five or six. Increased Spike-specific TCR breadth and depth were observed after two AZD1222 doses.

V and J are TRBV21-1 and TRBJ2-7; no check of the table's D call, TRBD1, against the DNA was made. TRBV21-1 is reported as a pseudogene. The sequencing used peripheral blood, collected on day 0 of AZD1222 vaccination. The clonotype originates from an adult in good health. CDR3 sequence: CASSKGRAGPTTTIYEQYF. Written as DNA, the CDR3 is TGTGCCAGCAGCAAAGGACGCGCAGGTCCGACCACCACCATTTACGAGCAGTACTTC.